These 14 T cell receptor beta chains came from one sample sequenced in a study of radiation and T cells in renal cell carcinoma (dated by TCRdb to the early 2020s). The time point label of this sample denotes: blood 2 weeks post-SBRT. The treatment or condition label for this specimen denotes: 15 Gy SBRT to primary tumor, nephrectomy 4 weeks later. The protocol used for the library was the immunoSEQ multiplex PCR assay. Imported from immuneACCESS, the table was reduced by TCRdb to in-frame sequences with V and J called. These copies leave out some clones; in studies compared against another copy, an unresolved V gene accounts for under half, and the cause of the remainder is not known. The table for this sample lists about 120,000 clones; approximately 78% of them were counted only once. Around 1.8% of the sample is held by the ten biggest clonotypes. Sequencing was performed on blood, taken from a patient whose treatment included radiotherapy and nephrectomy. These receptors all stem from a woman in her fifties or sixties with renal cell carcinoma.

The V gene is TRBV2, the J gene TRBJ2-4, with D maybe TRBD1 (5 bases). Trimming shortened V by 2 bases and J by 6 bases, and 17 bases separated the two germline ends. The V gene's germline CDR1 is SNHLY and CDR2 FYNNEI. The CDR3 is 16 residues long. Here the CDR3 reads CASSEKGPRGLNIQYF. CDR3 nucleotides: TGTGCCAGCAGTGAAAAGGGGCCCCGAGGATTAAACATTCAGTACTTC.

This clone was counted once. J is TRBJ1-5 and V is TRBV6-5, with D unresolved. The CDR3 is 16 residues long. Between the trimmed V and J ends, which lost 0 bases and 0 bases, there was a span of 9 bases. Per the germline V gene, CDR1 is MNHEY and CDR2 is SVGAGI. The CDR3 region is CASSYSWADSNQPQHF. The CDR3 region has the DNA TGTGCCAGCAGTTACTCGTGGGCCGATAGCAATCAGCCCCAGCATTTT.

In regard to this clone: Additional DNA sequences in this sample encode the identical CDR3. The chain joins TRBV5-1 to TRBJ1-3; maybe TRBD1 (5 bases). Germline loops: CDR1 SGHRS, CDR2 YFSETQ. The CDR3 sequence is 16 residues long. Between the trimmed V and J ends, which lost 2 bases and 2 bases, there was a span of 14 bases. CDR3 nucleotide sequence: TGCGCCAGCAGCTTAATGCAGGGCCTAACTGGAAACACCATATATTTT. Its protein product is CASSLMQGLTGNTIYF.

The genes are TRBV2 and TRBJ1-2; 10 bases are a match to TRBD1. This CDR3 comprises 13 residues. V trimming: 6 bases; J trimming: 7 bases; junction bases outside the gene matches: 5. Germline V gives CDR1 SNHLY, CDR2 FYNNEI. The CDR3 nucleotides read TGTGCCAGCAGACCTGGGACAGGGGCTGGCTACACCTTC. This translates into CASRPGTGAGYTF.

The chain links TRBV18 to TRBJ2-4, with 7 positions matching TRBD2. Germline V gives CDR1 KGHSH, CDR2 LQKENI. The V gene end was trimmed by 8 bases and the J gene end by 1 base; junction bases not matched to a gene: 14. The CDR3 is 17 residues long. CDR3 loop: CASHREAGEGAKNIQYF. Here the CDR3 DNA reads TGTGCCAGCCATCGGGAGGCAGGAGAGGGGGCCAAAAACATTCAGTACTTC.

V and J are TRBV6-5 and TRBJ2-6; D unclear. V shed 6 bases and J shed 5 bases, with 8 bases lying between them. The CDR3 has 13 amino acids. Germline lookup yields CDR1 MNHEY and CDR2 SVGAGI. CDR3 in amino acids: CASRSSRANVLTF. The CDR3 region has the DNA TGTGCCAGCAGATCTTCTCGGGCCAACGTCCTGACTTTC.

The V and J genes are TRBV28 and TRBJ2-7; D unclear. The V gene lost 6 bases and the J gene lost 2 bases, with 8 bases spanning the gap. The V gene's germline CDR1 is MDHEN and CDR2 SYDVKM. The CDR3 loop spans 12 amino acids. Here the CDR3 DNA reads TGTGCCAGCAGCTCCGGTGCCTACGAGCAGTACTTC. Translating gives CASSSGAYEQYF. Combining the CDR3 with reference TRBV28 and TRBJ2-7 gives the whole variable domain DVKVTQSSRYLVKRTGEKVFLECVQDMDHENMFWYRQDPGLGLRLIYFSYDVKMKEKGDIPEGYSVSREKKERFSLILESASTNQTSMYLCASSSGAYEQYFGPGTRLTVT.

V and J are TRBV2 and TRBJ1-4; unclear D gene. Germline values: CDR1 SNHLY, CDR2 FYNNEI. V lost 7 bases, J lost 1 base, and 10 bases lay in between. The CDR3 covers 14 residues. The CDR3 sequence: CASIQEVTNEKLFF. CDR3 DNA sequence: TGTGCCAGCATCCAGGAAGTAACTAATGAAAAACTGTTTTTT.

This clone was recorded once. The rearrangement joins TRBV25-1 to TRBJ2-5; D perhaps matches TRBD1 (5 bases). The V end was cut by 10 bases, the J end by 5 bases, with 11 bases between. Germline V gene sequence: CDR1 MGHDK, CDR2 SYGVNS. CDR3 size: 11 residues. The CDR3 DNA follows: TGTGCCATAGGGGTTCGGGAGACCCAGTACTTC. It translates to CAIGVRETQYF.

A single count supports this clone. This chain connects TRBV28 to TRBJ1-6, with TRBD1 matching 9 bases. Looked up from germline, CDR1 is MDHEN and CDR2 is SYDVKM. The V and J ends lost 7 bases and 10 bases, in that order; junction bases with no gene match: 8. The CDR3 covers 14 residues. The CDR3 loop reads CASKEGTGYSPLHF. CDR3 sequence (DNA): TGTGCCAGCAAAGAGGGGACAGGGTACTCACCCCTCCACTTT.

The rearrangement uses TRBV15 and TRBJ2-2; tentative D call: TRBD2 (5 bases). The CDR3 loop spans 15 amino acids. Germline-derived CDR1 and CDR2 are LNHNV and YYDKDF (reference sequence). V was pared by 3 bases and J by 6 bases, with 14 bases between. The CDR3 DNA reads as TGTGCCACCAGCAGTTTGGGAGTGTTTCCCGGGGAGCTGTTTTTT. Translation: CATSSLGVFPGELFF.

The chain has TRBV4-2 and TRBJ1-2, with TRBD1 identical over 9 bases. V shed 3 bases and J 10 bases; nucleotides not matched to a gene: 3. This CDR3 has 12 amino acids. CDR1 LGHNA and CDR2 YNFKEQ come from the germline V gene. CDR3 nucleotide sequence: TGTGCCAGCAGCCAGGGACAGGGAGACTACACCTTC. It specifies CASSQGQGDYTF.

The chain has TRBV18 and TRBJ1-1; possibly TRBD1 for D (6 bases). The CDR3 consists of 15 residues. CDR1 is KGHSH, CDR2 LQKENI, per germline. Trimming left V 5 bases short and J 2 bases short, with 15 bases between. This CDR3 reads CASSSSGGTNTEAFF. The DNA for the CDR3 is TGTGCCAGCTCATCCTCGGGGGGCACAAACACTGAAGCTTTCTTT.

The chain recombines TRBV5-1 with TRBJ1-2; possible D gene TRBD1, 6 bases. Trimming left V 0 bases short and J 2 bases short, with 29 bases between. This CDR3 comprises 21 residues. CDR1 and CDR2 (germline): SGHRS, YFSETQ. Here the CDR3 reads CASSLGGRGAQAPDTNYGYTF. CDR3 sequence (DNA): TGCGCCAGCAGCTTGGGTGGACGGGGGGCCCAAGCGCCGGATACCAACTATGGCTACACCTTC.